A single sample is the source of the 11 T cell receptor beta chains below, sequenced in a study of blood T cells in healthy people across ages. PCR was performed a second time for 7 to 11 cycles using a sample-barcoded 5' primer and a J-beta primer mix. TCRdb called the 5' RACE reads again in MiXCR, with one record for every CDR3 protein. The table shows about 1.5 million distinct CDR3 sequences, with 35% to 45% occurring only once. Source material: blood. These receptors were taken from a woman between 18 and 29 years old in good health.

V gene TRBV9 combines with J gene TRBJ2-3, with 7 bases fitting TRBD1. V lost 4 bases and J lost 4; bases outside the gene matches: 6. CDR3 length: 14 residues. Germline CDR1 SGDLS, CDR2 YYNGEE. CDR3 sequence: CASSQRQGPDTQYF. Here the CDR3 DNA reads TGTGCCAGCAGCCAAAGACAGGGTCCAGATACGCAGTATTTT.

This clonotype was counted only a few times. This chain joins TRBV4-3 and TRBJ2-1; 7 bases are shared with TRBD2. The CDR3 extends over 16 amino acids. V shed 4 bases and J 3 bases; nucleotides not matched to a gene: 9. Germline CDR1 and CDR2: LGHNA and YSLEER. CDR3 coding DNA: TGCGCCAGCAGCCCAGTTAGTGGACTAGGCTACAATGAGCAGTTCTTC. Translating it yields CASSPVSGLGYNEQFF.

The CDR3 region has the DNA TGTGCCAGCAGCTTAGGCGGGAGACTAGAGACCCAGTACTTC. Encoded protein: CASSLGGRLETQYF. J is TRBJ2-7 and V is TRBV7-2; TRBD2 agrees at 7 bases. The J call may not be correct, given that the DNA end is closer to TRBJ2-5. The CDR3 runs to 14 residues. Per the germline V gene, CDR1 is SGHTA and CDR2 is FQGNSA.

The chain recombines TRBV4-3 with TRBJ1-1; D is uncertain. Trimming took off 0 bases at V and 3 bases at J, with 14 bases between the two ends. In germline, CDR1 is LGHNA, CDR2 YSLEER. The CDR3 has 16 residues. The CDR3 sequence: CASSQEPIGRDTEAFF. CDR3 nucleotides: TGCGCCAGCAGCCAAGAACCCATTGGGCGGGACACTGAAGCTTTCTTT.

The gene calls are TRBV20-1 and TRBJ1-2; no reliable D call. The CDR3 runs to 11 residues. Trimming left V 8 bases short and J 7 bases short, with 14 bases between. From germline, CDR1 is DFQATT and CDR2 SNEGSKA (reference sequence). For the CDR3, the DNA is TGCAGTTGGGGAGGGAGCTCTGGCTACACCTTC. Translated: CSWGGSSGYTF.

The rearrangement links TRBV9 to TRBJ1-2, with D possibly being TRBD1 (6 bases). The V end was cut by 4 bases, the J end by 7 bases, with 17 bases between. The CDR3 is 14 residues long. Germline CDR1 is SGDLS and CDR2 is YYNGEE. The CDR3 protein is CASSITGSPSGYTF. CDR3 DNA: TGTGCCAGCAGCATAACAGGGTCTCCGAGTGGCTACACCTTC.

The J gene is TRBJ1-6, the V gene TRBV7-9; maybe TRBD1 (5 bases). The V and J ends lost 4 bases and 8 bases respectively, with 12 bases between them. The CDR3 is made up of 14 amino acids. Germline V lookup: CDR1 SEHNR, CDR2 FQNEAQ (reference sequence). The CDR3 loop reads CASSSQMGDSPLHF. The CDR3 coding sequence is TGTGCCAGCAGCTCCCAAATGGGGGATTCACCCCTCCACTTT. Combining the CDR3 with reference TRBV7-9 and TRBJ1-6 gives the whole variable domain DTGVSQNPRHKITKRGQNVTFRCDPISEHNRLYWYRQTLGQGPEFLTYFQNEAQLEKSRLLSDRFSAERPKGSFSTLEIQRTEQGDSAMYLCASSSQMGDSPLHFGNGTRLTVT.

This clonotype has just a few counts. CDR3 sequence reads: CASSIGTSGGYEQYF. CDR3 in DNA: TGTGCCAGCAGCATTGGGACTAGCGGGGGGTACGAGCAGTACTTC. This sequence joins TRBV21-1 and TRBJ2-7; the D call of TRBD2 is as the table states it, not checked on the DNA. TRBV21-1 is a pseudogene locus. The CDR3 spans 15 residues.

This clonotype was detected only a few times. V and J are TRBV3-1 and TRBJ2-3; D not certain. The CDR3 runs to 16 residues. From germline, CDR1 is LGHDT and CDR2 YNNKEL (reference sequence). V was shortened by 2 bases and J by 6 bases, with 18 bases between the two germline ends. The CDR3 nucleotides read TGTGCCAGCAGCCAAACGGACGTCGGCTTAGGGGATACGCAGTATTTT. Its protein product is CASSQTDVGLGDTQYF.

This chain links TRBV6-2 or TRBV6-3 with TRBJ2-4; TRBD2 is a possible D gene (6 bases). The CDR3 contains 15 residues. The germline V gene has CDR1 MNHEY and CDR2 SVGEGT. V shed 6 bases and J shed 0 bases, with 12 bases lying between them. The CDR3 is CASSRGTLAKNIQYF. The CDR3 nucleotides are TGTGCCAGCAGCCGGGGGACCCTAGCCAAAAACATTCAGTACTTC.

The CDR3 bases are TGTGCCAGCAGCGTCTCCGGGACCGGGGAGCTGTTTTTT. Its translation is CASSVSGTGELFF. This chain joins TRBV9 and TRBJ2-2; the D is unclear. The germline CDR1 and CDR2 sequences are SGDLS and YYNGEE. The CDR3 runs 13 residues. The V and J ends lost 2 bases and 5 bases respectively, with 7 bases between them.